These 18 T cell receptor beta chains were all obtained from the same sample, sequenced in a study of cytomegalovirus exposure and HLA in healthy donors. Researchers ran the PCR with 60 Vbeta and 13 Jbeta primers. Measured with immunoSEQ multiplex PCR; TCRdb has only the in-frame clones, and not every one. Of over 90,000 clones in the sample, 66% were seen once. The sequencing input was PBMCs. These receptors were taken from a woman in her forties or fifties in good health and CMV-seronegative.

The table lists this clone with a few counts. The V and J genes are TRBV29-1 and TRBJ1-1; 7 bases are shared with TRBD1. Per the germline V gene, CDR1 is SQVTM and CDR2 is ANQGSEA. Trimming cost V 4 bases and J 3 bases; bases outside gene matches: 5. The CDR3 runs to 13 residues. CDR3: CSVVRQGDTEAFF. The CDR3 region has the DNA TGCAGCGTTGTAAGACAGGGCGACACTGAAGCTTTCTTT.

The rearrangement links TRBV5-8 to TRBJ2-5, with TRBD2 identical over 10 bases. Germline V lookup: CDR1 SGHTS, CDR2 YDEGEE. There are 16 residues in the CDR3. J gave up 5 bases and V 5 bases, and 12 bases lay outside the gene matches. This CDR3 reads CASSILAGVSGETQYF. The DNA for the CDR3 is TGTGCCAGCAGTATCCTAGCGGGGGTATCGGGGGAGACCCAGTACTTC.

The chain has TRBV7-2 and TRBJ2-3, with 7 positions matching TRBD2. This CDR3 is 16 amino acids long. Germline-derived CDR1 and CDR2 are SGHTA and FQGNSA. V lost 6 bases and J lost 4; bases outside the gene matches: 13. The CDR3 DNA sequence: TGTGCCAGCAGACCGACTAGCTGGAGGGCCGCAGATACGCAGTATTTT. Amino acid sequence: CASRPTSWRAADTQYF.

The rearrangement links TRBV6-1 to TRBJ2-5, with 8 bases identical to TRBD2. Germline values: CDR1 MNHNS, CDR2 SASEGT. The trim removed 4 bases at V and 2 bases at J, leaving 12 bases unmatched. The CDR3 is made up of 17 amino acids. The CDR3 DNA is TGTGCCAGCAGTGCTGGCGGACTAGCATTTAGTCAAGAGACCCAGTACTTC. This sequence encodes CASSAGGLAFSQETQYF.

Only a few counts were recorded for this clone. The rearrangement uses TRBV5-5 and TRBJ1-4; D is uncertain. The V gene's germline CDR1 is SGHKS and CDR2 YYEKEE (reference sequence). The CDR3 is 15 amino acids. Trimming removed 4 bases at V and 7 bases at J, with 17 bases between. The CDR3 loop reads CASSPLSGRVEKLFF. The CDR3 coding sequence is TGTGCCAGCAGCCCTCTCAGTGGGAGGGTTGAAAAACTGTTTTTT.

The rearrangement joins TRBV6-5 to TRBJ2-1; D is ambiguous. Trimming took 3 bases from V and 8 from J, leaving 11 bases between them. In germline, CDR1 is MNHEY, CDR2 SVGAGI. The CDR3 has 13 amino acids. The CDR3 protein is CASSYSNNDEQFF. Here the CDR3 DNA reads TGTGCCAGCAGTTATTCAAACAACGATGAGCAGTTCTTC.

This clone turned up a few times. This chain uses TRBV6-1 with TRBJ2-1; D possibly corresponds to TRBD2 (5 bases). Trimming stripped 7 bases from V and 8 bases from J, with 15 bases between. CDR3 length: 13 amino acids. CDR1 MNHNS and CDR2 SASEGT come from the germline V gene. The CDR3 protein is CASTEGSSDEQFF. The CDR3 region has the DNA TGTGCCAGCACCGAAGGGAGCTCCGATGAGCAGTTCTTC.

J is TRBJ2-1 and V is TRBV4-3; 7 nucleotides line up with TRBD2. CDR1 is LGHNA and CDR2 is YSLEER in the germline V gene. CDR3 length: 17 residues. Germline trimming cut 4 bases from V and 2 bases from J; bases unmatched to any gene: 11. CDR3 loop: CASSPWERGRTYNEQFF. DNA of the CDR3: TGCGCCAGCAGCCCATGGGAGCGGGGCAGAACCTACAATGAGCAGTTCTTC.

This chain connects TRBV5-6 to TRBJ1-2, with D unclear. The V end was cut by 5 bases, the J end by 8 bases, with 13 bases between. The CDR3 loop spans 12 amino acids. Looked up from germline, CDR1 is SGHDT and CDR2 is YYEEEE. In nucleotides, the CDR3 is TGTGCCAGCAGAGTCTTGGCCGGGGGCTACACCTTC. Translated: CASRVLAGGYTF.

Here the CDR3 reads CASSVQGYEQYF. The CDR3 DNA follows: TGTGCCAGCAGCGTCCAGGGCTACGAGCAGTACTTC. The J gene is TRBJ2-7, the V gene TRBV11-3; D possibly corresponds to TRBD1 (5 bases). Germline lookup yields CDR1 SGHNT and CDR2 YENEEA. V dropped 5 bases and J dropped 3 bases, with 8 bases sitting between them. The length of the CDR3 is 12 residues.

The chain joins TRBV5-6 to TRBJ1-2; D not certain. V lost 2 bases, J lost 7 bases, and 6 bases lay in between. CDR1 and CDR2 from the germline V gene are SGHDT and YYEEEE. This CDR3 has 11 residues. CDR3 protein: CASSFSSGYTF. CDR3 nucleotide sequence: TGTGCCAGCAGCTTCTCTTCTGGCTACACCTTC.

The CDR3 loop is CASSLVPSYNEQFF. CDR3 coding DNA: TGTGCCAGCAGCTTAGTCCCGTCCTACAATGAGCAGTTCTTC. The chain joins TRBV7-2 to TRBJ2-1, with no clear D. The V and J ends lost 1 base and 1 base respectively, with 5 bases between them. This CDR3 spans 14 amino acids. Germline V gene sequence: CDR1 SGHTA, CDR2 FQGNSA.

The chain is built from TRBV5-6 and TRBJ2-1; D ambiguous. This CDR3 has 14 residues. CDR1 is SGHDT, CDR2 YYEEEE, per germline. The ends were cut back, 4 bases at V and 10 bases at J, with 18 bases in the middle. This CDR3 is CASSLAALVFEQFF. The CDR3 region has the DNA TGTGCCAGCAGCCTCGCCGCATTAGTGTTCGAGCAGTTCTTC.

The chain couples TRBV6-5 to TRBJ1-1; 7 bases are a match to TRBD1. Trimming at V came to 5 bases and at J to 3 bases, leaving 0 bases not matched to a gene. This CDR3 has 12 amino acids. Germline V gene lookup returns CDR1 MNHEY and CDR2 SVGAGI. CDR3 sequence: CASSDRDTEAFF. The CDR3 DNA follows: TGTGCCAGCAGTGACAGGGACACTGAAGCTTTCTTT.

The chain employs TRBV19 and TRBJ2-7; 11 bases fit TRBD2. The CDR3 runs to 19 residues. V was clipped by 6 bases and J by 3 bases; unmatched bases: 19. CDR1 and CDR2 (germline): LNHDA, SQIVND (reference sequence). The CDR3 region is CASSVVGLFTSGSLYEQYF. CDR3 nucleotides: TGTGCCAGTAGCGTTGTGGGCCTTTTTACTAGCGGGAGCCTCTACGAGCAGTACTTC.

The gene calls are TRBV6-5 and TRBJ1-1; maybe TRBD1 (5 bases). V was clipped by 7 bases and J by 9 bases, with 12 bases between them. The CDR3 extends over 11 amino acids. The germline V gene has CDR1 MNHEY and CDR2 SVGAGI. In DNA form, the CDR3 reads TGTGCCAGCAAGGGCGACAGTCAAGCTTTCTTT. Protein: CASKGDSQAFF.

This clone was recorded once. J is TRBJ2-5 and V is TRBV5-6, with 7 bases aligning to TRBD2. This CDR3 is 16 amino acids long. Germline V gives CDR1 SGHDT, CDR2 YYEEEE. The V and J ends lost 3 bases and 1 base, in that order; junction bases with no gene match: 9. The CDR3 spells CASSWGGLQSQETQYF. CDR3 bases: TGTGCCAGCAGCTGGGGGGGACTCCAGAGCCAAGAGACCCAGTACTTC.

The V and J genes are TRBV5-4 and TRBJ1-6; 9 bases are a match to TRBD1. The germline V gene has CDR1 SGHNT and CDR2 YYREEE (reference sequence). This CDR3 spans 18 amino acids. Losses at the gene ends were 0 bases for V and 9 bases for J; bases not matched to a gene: 13. The CDR3 loop reads CASSLGVQGAVGGSPLHF. CDR3 coding DNA: TGTGCCAGCAGCTTGGGTGTACAGGGGGCAGTTGGAGGTTCACCCCTCCACTTT.